This TCR beta chain was found in a study of blood T cell repertoires in COVID-19. About the research overall: The cDNA or gDNA used as material had been derived from T cells, B-cell-depleted T cells, or PBMCs.

Cohorts were determined from participant-reported clinical history. Cohort 3 recovery required two negative PCRs, clearance, or symptom resolution. In the original analysis: Amplification from reference gene primers served as the basis for estimated nucleated cell counts. Clones were read by immunoSEQ multiplex PCR, and TCRdb kept only the in-frame ones, dropping some. V and J calls and clone size are those listed in that table; D and trimming were worked out from the DNA. The sample carries roughly 400,000 clones, 87% recorded once. The length of the CDR3 is 15 residues. The germline V gene has CDR1 MGHDK and CDR2 SYGVNS. Trimming left V 2 bases short and J 1 base short, with 10 bases between.

The V and J genes are TRBV25-1 and TRBJ2-3; D is undetermined. The sample comprised PBMCs or T cells enriched from blood (not recorded which). This sequence was found in a woman aged 45-65 years who had recovered from COVID-19. The CDR3 nucleotides are TGTGCCAGCAGTGAACGAACAGCACGCACAGATACGCAGTATTTT. The encoded protein is CASSERTARTDTQYF. The variable domain in full, completed from reference TRBV25-1 and TRBJ2-3, reads EADIYQTPRYLVIGTGKKITLECSQTMGHDKMYWYQQDPGMELHLIHYSYGVNSTEKGDLSSESTVSRIRTEHFPLTLESARPSHTSQYLCASSERTARTDTQYFGPGTRLTVL.